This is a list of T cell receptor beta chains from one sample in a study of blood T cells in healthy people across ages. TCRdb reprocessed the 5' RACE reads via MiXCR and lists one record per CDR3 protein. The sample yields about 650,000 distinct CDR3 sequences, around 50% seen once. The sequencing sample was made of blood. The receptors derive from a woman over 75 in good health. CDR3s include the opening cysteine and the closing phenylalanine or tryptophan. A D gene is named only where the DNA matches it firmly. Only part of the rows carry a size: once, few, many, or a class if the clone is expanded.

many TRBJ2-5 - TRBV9 CASSVGGEQETQYF TGTGCCAGCAGCGTAGGCGGGGAGCAAGAGACCCAGTACTTC
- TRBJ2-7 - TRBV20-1 CSAHDRLGFDEQYF TGCAGTGCCCACGATAGACTAGGTTTCGACGAGCAGTACTTC
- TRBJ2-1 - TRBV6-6 CASSYSGIQFF TGTGCCAGCAGTTACTCCGGTATCCAGTTCTTC
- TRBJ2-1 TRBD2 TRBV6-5 CASSYSVGSAGGGLNEQFF TGTGCCAGCAGTTACTCGGTCGGGTCGGCGGGCGGGGGGCTGAATGAGCAGTTCTTC
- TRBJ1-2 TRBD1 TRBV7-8 CASSGDRGVYGYTF TGTGCCAGCAGCGGGGACAGGGGAGTATATGGCTACACCTTC
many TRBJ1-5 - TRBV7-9 CASSLGERAPQHF TGTGCCAGCAGCTTAGGAGAACGGGCGCCCCAGCATTTT
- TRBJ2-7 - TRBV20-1 CSARREGLYEQYF TGCAGTGCTAGGAGAGAGGGTTTGTACGAGCAGTACTTC
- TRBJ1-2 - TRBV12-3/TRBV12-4 CASIAGGGYTF TGTGCCAGCATTGCGGGGGGAGGCTACACCTTC
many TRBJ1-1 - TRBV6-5 CASSDDPQFEAFF TGTGCCAGCAGTGACGACCCGCAGTTCGAAGCTTTCTTT
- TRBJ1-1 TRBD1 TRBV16 CASSQDRVNTEAFF TGTGCCAGCAGCCAAGACAGGGTTAACACTGAAGCTTTCTTT
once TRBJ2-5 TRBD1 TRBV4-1 CASSKRDRDIENEQYF TGCGCCAGCAGCAAACGTGACAGGGATATCGAAAATGAGCAGTACTTC
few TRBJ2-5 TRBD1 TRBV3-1 CASSSNDRVETQYF TGTGCCAGCAGCTCCAACGACAGGGTAGAGACCCAGTACTTC
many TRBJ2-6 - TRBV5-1 CASSLAASGANVLTF TGCGCCAGCAGCTTAGCTGCCTCTGGGGCCAACGTCCTGACTTTC
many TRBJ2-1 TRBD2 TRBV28 CASSIAGVQYNEQFF TGTGCCAGCAGTATAGCGGGGGTCCAGTACAATGAGCAGTTCTTC
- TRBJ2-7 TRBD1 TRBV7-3 CASSPSGGPYPYNEQYF TGTGCCAGCAGCCCATCAGGGGGTCCTTACCCTTACAATGAGCAGTACTTC
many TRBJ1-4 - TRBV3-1 CASSNPGRGTNEKLFF TGTGCCAGCAGCAATCCGGGGCGCGGAACTAATGAAAAACTGTTTTTT
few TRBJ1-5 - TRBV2 CASGTDPWPQHF TGTGCCAGCGGGACCGACCCTTGGCCCCAGCATTTT
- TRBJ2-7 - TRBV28 CASSYGGEAYEQYF TGTGCCAGCAGTTACGGAGGGGAAGCCTACGAGCAGTACTTC
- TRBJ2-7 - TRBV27 CASSPGHLPYEQYF TGTGCCAGCAGTCCGGGACACCTCCCCTACGAGCAGTACTTC
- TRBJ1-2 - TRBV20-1 CSARDPIRIVYGYTF TGCAGTGCTAGGGACCCAATCCGAATCGTATATGGCTACACCTTC
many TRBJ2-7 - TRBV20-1 CSVLAADRSYEQYF TGCAGCGTGCTAGCTGCGGATAGATCCTACGAGCAGTACTTC
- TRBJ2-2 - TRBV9 CASSVDPGPHTGELFF TGTGCCAGCAGCGTAGACCCGGGACCGCACACCGGGGAGCTGTTTTTT
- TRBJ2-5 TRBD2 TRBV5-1 CASSFATGGQETQYF TGCGCCAGCAGCTTTGCGACGGGAGGGCAAGAGACCCAGTACTTC
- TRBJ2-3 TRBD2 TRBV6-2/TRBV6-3 CASSPLLAGVEDTQYF TGTGCCAGCAGTCCCCTTCTAGCGGGGGTAGAAGATACGCAGTATTTT
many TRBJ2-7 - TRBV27 CASRGYASRSSYEQYF TGTGCCAGCAGGGGCTACGCTAGCCGCAGCTCCTACGAGCAGTACTTC
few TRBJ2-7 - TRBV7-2 CASRTDRGEQYF TGTGCCAGCAGGACAGACAGAGGGGAGCAGTACTTC
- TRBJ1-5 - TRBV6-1 CASSEDRGRQPQHF TGTGCCAGCAGTGAAGATAGGGGCAGACAGCCCCAGCATTTT
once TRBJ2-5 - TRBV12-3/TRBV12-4 CASSKGGGRETQYF TGTGCCAGCAGCAAAGGGGGGGGAAGAGAGACCCAGTACTTC
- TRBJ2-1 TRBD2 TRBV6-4 CASSGTSGAYNEQFF TGTGCCAGCAGTGGGACTAGCGGGGCCTACAATGAGCAGTTCTTC
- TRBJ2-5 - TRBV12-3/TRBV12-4 CASSVIFGNEQYF TGTGCCAGCAGTGTCATTTTCGGCAATGAGCAGTACTTC
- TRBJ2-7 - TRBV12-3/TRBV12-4 CASTRSLVGEQYF TGTGCCAGCACCCGCTCCTTAGTAGGCGAGCAGTACTTC
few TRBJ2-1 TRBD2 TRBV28 CASYKAGGPNNEQFF TGTGCCAGCTACAAGGCGGGGGGCCCGAACAATGAGCAGTTCTTC
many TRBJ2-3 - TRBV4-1 CASSRLLGPGVTDTQYF TGCGCCAGCAGCCGGTTACTTGGACCGGGAGTCACAGATACGCAGTATTTT
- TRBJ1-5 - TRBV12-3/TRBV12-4 CASRQGRGQPQHF TGTGCCAGCAGGCAGGGGCGGGGGCAGCCCCAGCATTTT
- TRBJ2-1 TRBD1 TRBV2 CATKQGSPNEQFF TGTGCCACCAAACAGGGGTCGCCCAATGAGCAGTTCTTC
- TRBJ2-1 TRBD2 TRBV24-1 CATSDFIPGTSYNEQFF TGTGCCACCAGTGATTTTATCCCTGGGACTAGTTACAATGAGCAGTTCTTC
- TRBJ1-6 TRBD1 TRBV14 CASSQVYAETGKNSPLHF TGTGCCAGCAGCCAAGTCTACGCGGAGACAGGGAAGAATTCACCCCTCCACTTT
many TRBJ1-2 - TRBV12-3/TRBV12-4 CASSLLGGYGYTF TGTGCCAGCAGTTTATTAGGGGGCTATGGCTACACCTTC
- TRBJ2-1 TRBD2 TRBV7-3 CASSLLGGYYNEQFF TGTGCCAGCAGCCTTTTGGGGGGGTACTACAATGAGCAGTTCTTC
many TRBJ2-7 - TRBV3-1 CASSHAPGEQYF TGTGCCAGCAGCCACGCTCCTGGGGAGCAGTACTTC
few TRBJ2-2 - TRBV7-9 CASNRPLRLPRAELFF TGTGCCAGCAACAGGCCCCTAAGGTTGCCCAGGGCAGAGCTGTTTTTT
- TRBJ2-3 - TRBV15 CATSSRDIDTQYF TGTGCCACCAGCAGTCGGGACATCGATACGCAGTATTTT
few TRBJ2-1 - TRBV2 CASGSGSYNEQFF TGTGCCAGCGGGTCTGGCTCCTACAATGAGCAGTTCTTC
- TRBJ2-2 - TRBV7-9 CASSSSSWGNTGELFF TGTGCCAGCAGCTCGTCTAGCTGGGGGAACACCGGGGAGCTGTTTTTT
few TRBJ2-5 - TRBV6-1 CASSEGGVETQYF TGTGCCAGCAGTGAAGGCGGGGTGGAGACCCAGTACTTC